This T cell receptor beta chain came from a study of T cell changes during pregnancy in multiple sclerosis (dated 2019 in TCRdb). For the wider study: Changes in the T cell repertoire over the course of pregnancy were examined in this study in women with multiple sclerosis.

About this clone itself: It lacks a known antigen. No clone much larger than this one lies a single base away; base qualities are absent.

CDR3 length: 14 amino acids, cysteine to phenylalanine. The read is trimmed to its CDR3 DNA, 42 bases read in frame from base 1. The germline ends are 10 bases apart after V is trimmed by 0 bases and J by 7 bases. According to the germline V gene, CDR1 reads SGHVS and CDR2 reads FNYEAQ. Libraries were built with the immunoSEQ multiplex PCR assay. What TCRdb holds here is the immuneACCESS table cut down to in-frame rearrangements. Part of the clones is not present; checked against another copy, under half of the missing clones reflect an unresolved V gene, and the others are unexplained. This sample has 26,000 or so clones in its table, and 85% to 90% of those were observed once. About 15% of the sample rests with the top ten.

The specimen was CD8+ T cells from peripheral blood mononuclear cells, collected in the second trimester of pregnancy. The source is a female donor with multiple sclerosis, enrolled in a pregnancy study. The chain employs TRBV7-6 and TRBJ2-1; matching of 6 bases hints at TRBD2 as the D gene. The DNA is TGTGCCAGCAGCTTAGCCGGGACTGCAAATGAGCAGTTCTTC. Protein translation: CASSLAGTANEQFF. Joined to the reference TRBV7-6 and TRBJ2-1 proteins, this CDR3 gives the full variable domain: GAGVSQSPRYKVTKRGQDVALRCDPISGHVSLYWYRQALGQGPEFLTYFNYEAQQDKSGLPNDRFSAERPEGSISTLTIQRTEQRDSAMYRCASSLAGTANEQFFGPGTRLTVL.